This is a list of T cell receptor beta chains from one sample in a study of blood T cell repertoires in COVID-19. Profiling relied on immunoSEQ multiplex PCR, and the TCRdb table lists in-frame clones only, not all of them. The sample yields 200,000 to 250,000 clones, just over 85% seen once. Specimen: peripheral blood. The receptor set was obtained from a man older than 75 with acute or convalescent COVID-19. Each CDR3 is given with its conserved first and last residue. The order of the fields is D gene, V gene, J gene, clone size, CDR3 DNA, CDR3 protein. D genes are given only for firm matches. Some rows mark clone size as missing; the rest say once, few, many or name a class of expanded clone.

D gene: -; V gene: TRBV14; J gene: TRBJ2-5; clone size: -; CDR3 DNA: TGCGCCAGCAGCCAATGGAGAGAGACCCAGTACTTC; CDR3 protein: CASSQWRETQYF
D gene: TRBD1; V gene: TRBV7-3; J gene: TRBJ2-2; clone size: few; CDR3 DNA: TGTGCCAGCAGCCTGGGGACAGATCACGCCGGGGAGCTGTTTTTT; CDR3 protein: CASSLGTDHAGELFF
D gene: -; V gene: TRBV7-2; J gene: TRBJ1-3; clone size: few; CDR3 DNA: TGTGCCAGCAGCTTTGACAGGAGAGGAGCCGGAAACACCATATATTTT; CDR3 protein: CASSFDRRGAGNTIYF
D gene: -; V gene: TRBV4-1; J gene: TRBJ2-4; clone size: -; CDR3 DNA: TGCGCCAGCAGCCAAGACGGAGGGATCCGAGGCATTCAGTACTTC; CDR3 protein: CASSQDGGIRGIQYF
D gene: -; V gene: TRBV6-2/TRBV6-3; J gene: TRBJ1-2; clone size: once; CDR3 DNA: TGTGCCAGCAGCGGCCCGGGGGTTGTGGGCTATGGCTACACCTTC; CDR3 protein: CASSGPGVVGYGYTF
D gene: -; V gene: TRBV7-2; J gene: TRBJ1-5; clone size: -; CDR3 DNA: TGTGCCAGCAGCTCCGCAGGGGGCAATCAGCCCCAGCATTTT; CDR3 protein: CASSSAGGNQPQHF
D gene: -; V gene: TRBV19; J gene: TRBJ1-6; clone size: -; CDR3 DNA: TGTGCCAGTAGTATTGCGACAGAGAATTCACCCCTCCACTTT; CDR3 protein: CASSIATENSPLHF
D gene: TRBD1; V gene: TRBV24-1; J gene: TRBJ2-7; clone size: -; CDR3 DNA: TGTGCCACCAGTGACCCGGGACAGGGAGGCTACGAGCAGTACTTC; CDR3 protein: CATSDPGQGGYEQYF
D gene: -; V gene: TRBV27; J gene: TRBJ1-5; clone size: once; CDR3 DNA: TGTGCCAGCGGACTGGGGGCCGAACAGCCCCAGCATTTT; CDR3 protein: CASGLGAEQPQHF
D gene: TRBD1; V gene: TRBV19; J gene: TRBJ2-7; clone size: -; CDR3 DNA: TGTGCCAGTAGTGTTTCCGGGACAGCATTCTACGAGCAGTACTTC; CDR3 protein: CASSVSGTAFYEQYF
D gene: TRBD1; V gene: TRBV19; J gene: TRBJ1-5; clone size: -; CDR3 DNA: TGTGCCAGTAGCCCCGGACAGGGGGCGGTTCAGCCCCAGCATTTT; CDR3 protein: CASSPGQGAVQPQHF
D gene: -; V gene: TRBV28; J gene: TRBJ2-3; clone size: once; CDR3 DNA: TGTGCCAGCAGTTTTAGGGGTGGTACGCAGTATTTT; CDR3 protein: CASSFRGGTQYF
D gene: -; V gene: TRBV2; J gene: TRBJ2-5; clone size: -; CDR3 DNA: TGTGCCAGCAGTAGGGACTCCCAAGAGACCCAGTACTTC; CDR3 protein: CASSRDSQETQYF
D gene: TRBD1; V gene: TRBV18; J gene: TRBJ2-7; clone size: -; CDR3 DNA: TGTGCCAGCTCACCAAGAGCCGAGAACAGGGGATACGAGCAGTACTTC; CDR3 protein: CASSPRAENRGYEQYF
D gene: -; V gene: TRBV25-1; J gene: TRBJ1-2; clone size: -; CDR3 DNA: TGTGCCAGCAGTGAAAGACAGACAGGTGGCTACACCTTC; CDR3 protein: CASSERQTGGYTF
D gene: -; V gene: TRBV3-1/TRBV3-2; J gene: TRBJ2-7; clone size: once; CDR3 DNA: TGTGCCAGCAGCCAAGTGGGGCAGGGGCCGTCCGAGCAGTACTTC; CDR3 protein: CASSQVGQGPSEQYF
D gene: TRBD2; V gene: TRBV3-1/TRBV3-2; J gene: TRBJ2-3; clone size: -; CDR3 DNA: TGTGCCAGCAGCCAATCTCCCTCTAGCGGGGGCCGAGATACGCAGTATTTT; CDR3 protein: CASSQSPSSGGRDTQYF
D gene: -; V gene: TRBV5-6; J gene: TRBJ1-2; clone size: -; CDR3 DNA: TGTGCCAGCAGCATTCAGGGTGTATTAGGCTACACCTTC; CDR3 protein: CASSIQGVLGYTF
D gene: TRBD1; V gene: TRBV28; J gene: TRBJ1-5; clone size: -; CDR3 DNA: TGTGCCAGCAGTTTACCTGGGACAGGGGGCGGCAATCAGCCCCAGCATTTT; CDR3 protein: CASSLPGTGGGNQPQHF
D gene: TRBD1; V gene: TRBV5-1; J gene: TRBJ1-1; clone size: -; CDR3 DNA: TGCGCCAGCAGCTCGGGACAGGGACACACTGAAGCTTTCTTT; CDR3 protein: CASSSGQGHTEAFF
D gene: -; V gene: TRBV18; J gene: TRBJ2-3; clone size: once; CDR3 DNA: TGTGCCAGCTCACCAGTCGGTCAGGGGAGCACAGATACGCAGTATTTT; CDR3 protein: CASSPVGQGSTDTQYF
D gene: -; V gene: TRBV5-1; J gene: TRBJ1-2; clone size: -; CDR3 DNA: TGCGCCAGCAGCTTCGGACCCGGGGAGGGGGTTGGCTACACCTTC; CDR3 protein: CASSFGPGEGVGYTF
D gene: TRBD1; V gene: TRBV7-9; J gene: TRBJ1-2; clone size: -; CDR3 DNA: TGTGCCAGCAGCTTCACGAGGACAGGGGATGGCTACACCTTC; CDR3 protein: CASSFTRTGDGYTF
D gene: TRBD1; V gene: TRBV27; J gene: TRBJ1-5; clone size: -; CDR3 DNA: TGTGCCAGCAGTCCGGGACAGGGAATCGCCCAGCCCCAGCATTTT; CDR3 protein: CASSPGQGIAQPQHF
D gene: -; V gene: TRBV7-2; J gene: TRBJ2-7; clone size: -; CDR3 DNA: TGTGCCAGCAGCTTAGGGACAAACTCCTACGAGCAGTACTTC; CDR3 protein: CASSLGTNSYEQYF
D gene: TRBD2; V gene: TRBV15; J gene: TRBJ2-1; clone size: -; CDR3 DNA: TGTGCCACCAGGATTAGCGGGGGCCCTACCCGGGATGAGCAGTTCTTC; CDR3 protein: CATRISGGPTRDEQFF
D gene: TRBD1; V gene: TRBV13; J gene: TRBJ1-1; clone size: -; CDR3 DNA: TGTGCCAGCAGCGCCTACAGGGGGAGGGTGAACACTGAAGCTTTCTTT; CDR3 protein: CASSAYRGRVNTEAFF
D gene: TRBD1; V gene: TRBV24-1; J gene: TRBJ1-5; clone size: -; CDR3 DNA: TGTGCCACCGACCGGGACAGGGGGCTAAATAGCAATCAGCCCCAGCATTTT; CDR3 protein: CATDRDRGLNSNQPQHF
D gene: TRBD1; V gene: TRBV7-2; J gene: TRBJ1-2; clone size: -; CDR3 DNA: TGTGCCAGCAGCTTTAGGCAGACAGGACAGGGACCTGGCTACACCTTC; CDR3 protein: CASSFRQTGQGPGYTF
D gene: -; V gene: TRBV7-3; J gene: TRBJ2-2; clone size: -; CDR3 DNA: TGTGCCAGCAGCTTAGAAGCAACCGGGGGGCTGTTTTTT; CDR3 protein: CASSLEATGGLFF
D gene: -; V gene: TRBV19; J gene: TRBJ1-2; clone size: -; CDR3 DNA: TGTGCCAGTAGTCGTACTCCCCAGGGAAACTATGGCTACACCTTC; CDR3 protein: CASSRTPQGNYGYTF
D gene: TRBD1; V gene: TRBV6-6; J gene: TRBJ2-7; clone size: -; CDR3 DNA: TGTGCCAGCAAGGGGCGCGGGACAGGGTCCTACGAGCAGTACTTC; CDR3 protein: CASKGRGTGSYEQYF
D gene: TRBD1; V gene: TRBV18; J gene: TRBJ2-1; clone size: -; CDR3 DNA: TGTGCCAGCTCACTGACAGGGGGCGGTCAAAATGAGCAGTTCTTC; CDR3 protein: CASSLTGGGQNEQFF
D gene: TRBD1; V gene: TRBV19; J gene: TRBJ1-2; clone size: -; CDR3 DNA: TGTGCCAGTAGTATGGACAGGGACGGAGACCATGGCTACACCTTC; CDR3 protein: CASSMDRDGDHGYTF
D gene: TRBD2; V gene: TRBV4-2; J gene: TRBJ2-1; clone size: -; CDR3 DNA: TGTGCCAGCAGCCAAGATCCGGGAGGGCCCTCGAATGAGCAGTTCTTC; CDR3 protein: CASSQDPGGPSNEQFF
D gene: -; V gene: TRBV12-3/TRBV12-4; J gene: TRBJ1-1; clone size: few; CDR3 DNA: TGTGCCAGCAGTTTGGGGGGGAGGCGAGCTTTCTTT; CDR3 protein: CASSLGGRRAFF
D gene: -; V gene: TRBV6-5; J gene: TRBJ2-7; clone size: once; CDR3 DNA: TGTGCCAGCACTACTTACAGGGTCTCCTCCTACGAGCAGTACTTC; CDR3 protein: CASTTYRVSSYEQYF
D gene: TRBD1; V gene: TRBV3-1/TRBV3-2; J gene: TRBJ1-2; clone size: once; CDR3 DNA: TGTGCCAGCAGCCAAGATGAGGGGACAGGGGGTGGCTACACCTTC; CDR3 protein: CASSQDEGTGGGYTF
D gene: TRBD2; V gene: TRBV5-4; J gene: TRBJ2-3; clone size: -; CDR3 DNA: TGTGCCAGCAGCTTGGGGGAGGGGCCAGATACGCAGTATTTT; CDR3 protein: CASSLGEGPDTQYF
D gene: -; V gene: TRBV24-1; J gene: TRBJ2-1; clone size: -; CDR3 DNA: TGTGCCACCAGTGACCCCGCAAGTACCCTACGGGATGAGCAGTTCTTC; CDR3 protein: CATSDPASTLRDEQFF
D gene: -; V gene: TRBV6-5; J gene: TRBJ2-3; clone size: -; CDR3 DNA: TGTGCCAGCAGGGGGGGTAGCACAGATACGCAGTATTTT; CDR3 protein: CASRGGSTDTQYF
D gene: -; V gene: TRBV19; J gene: TRBJ1-1; clone size: -; CDR3 DNA: TGTGCCAGTGCCATGAGGGTTGAGAACACTGAAGCTTTCTTT; CDR3 protein: CASAMRVENTEAFF
D gene: -; V gene: TRBV19; J gene: TRBJ2-1; clone size: -; CDR3 DNA: TGTGCCAGTAGTAGCTACTCGAGGGACTACAATGAGCAGTTCTTC; CDR3 protein: CASSSYSRDYNEQFF
D gene: TRBD1; V gene: TRBV2; J gene: TRBJ2-4; clone size: -; CDR3 DNA: TGTGCCAGCAGTTCACGTACGACAGGGGTTTACCGCCAAAACATTCAGTACTTC; CDR3 protein: CASSSRTTGVYRQNIQYF
D gene: TRBD1; V gene: TRBV30; J gene: TRBJ1-1; clone size: -; CDR3 DNA: TGTGCCTGGAGTGTTCCCCTCGTCGCACCGGGACAGGAGAACACTGAAGCTTTCTTT; CDR3 protein: CAWSVPLVAPGQENTEAFF
D gene: TRBD2; V gene: TRBV6-4; J gene: TRBJ2-1; clone size: -; CDR3 DNA: TGTGCCAGCAGTGACTCCCCTAGCGGGGTCTCCAATGAGCAGTTCTTC; CDR3 protein: CASSDSPSGVSNEQFF
D gene: -; V gene: TRBV5-5; J gene: TRBJ2-3; clone size: -; CDR3 DNA: TGTGCCAGCCTGGAGGGCACAGATACGCAGTATTTT; CDR3 protein: CASLEGTDTQYF
D gene: -; V gene: TRBV6-5; J gene: TRBJ1-1; clone size: -; CDR3 DNA: TGTGCCAGCAGTTTCCGGGAGGGGACGCGCACTGAAGCTTTCTTT; CDR3 protein: CASSFREGTRTEAFF
D gene: TRBD2; V gene: TRBV4-2; J gene: TRBJ2-1; clone size: -; CDR3 DNA: TGTGCCAGCAGCCCACTAGCGGGAGAAACCTACAATGAGCAGTTCTTC; CDR3 protein: CASSPLAGETYNEQFF
D gene: -; V gene: TRBV24-1; J gene: TRBJ2-7; clone size: -; CDR3 DNA: TGTGCCACCAGTGAGCCGGGAGAGGCTTCCTACGAGCAGTACTTC; CDR3 protein: CATSEPGEASYEQYF
D gene: TRBD2; V gene: TRBV5-4; J gene: TRBJ2-7; clone size: -; CDR3 DNA: TGTGCCAGCAGCCCGGGACTAGCGGGGGACTACGAGCAGTACTTC; CDR3 protein: CASSPGLAGDYEQYF